The T cell receptor (beta chain) described here comes from a study of OX40 agonist ivuxolimab in advanced cancers. TCRdb's copy holds only in-frame clones and misses some; the assay was immunoSEQ multiplex PCR. The sample yields approximately 100,000 clones, 70% to 90% seen once. Germline V gene lookup returns CDR1 LGHNA and CDR2 YNFKEQ. V dropped 4 bases and J dropped 8 bases, with 9 bases sitting between them. CDR3 size: 12 residues. The chain couples TRBV4-2 to TRBJ2-1, with D maybe TRBD1 (5 bases). The sample consisted of CD4+ or CD8+ T cells sorted from blood, taken in a trial of the OX40 agonist ivuxolimab. The receptor was derived from an adult with an advanced solid tumor such as melanoma, head and neck, liver or kidney cancer. The CDR3 reads CASSPTRDEQFF. The CDR3 DNA sequence: TGTGCCAGCAGCCCCACCAGGGATGAGCAGTTCTTC.